The subject of this entry is one T cell receptor (beta chain). Its specificity is not known. This entry is derived from a study of shared clonotypes between healthy human individuals. Points from the study as a whole: The study sampled only blood, and tissue repertoires likely differ.

Here immunoSEQ multiplex PCR was the method, and the copy in TCRdb shows in-frame clones only, minus some. This sample has approximately 1,500,000 clones, with 95% to 99% found just once. This CDR3 has 14 residues. Germline V lookup: CDR1 SGHRS, CDR2 YFSETQ. Trimming cost V 1 base and J 1 base, with 8 bases left between them. This TCR was recovered from a man aged 25 to 40 in good health. This sequence joins TRBV5-1 and TRBJ1-1; the D gene is possibly TRBD1 (5 bases). Sequenced input: naive CD4+ T cells sorted from blood. Subset reported: CD45RA+ positively selected. The CDR3 sequence: CASSLSQGNTEAFF. The CDR3, as DNA: TGCGCCAGCAGCTTGTCGCAGGGGAACACTGAAGCTTTCTTT.